This TCR beta chain was captured by sequencing in a study of early T cells in non-severe SARS-CoV-2 infection. This clonotype has a handful of counts. V lost 5 bases and J 4 bases, leaving 17 bases between the germline ends. The CDR3 sequence is 14 residues long. The germline gives CDR1 DFQATT, CDR2 SNEGSKA (reference sequence). TCRdb ran MiXCR on the 5' RACE reads and lists one entry per CDR3 protein. The sample consists of nearly 90,000 distinct CDR3 sequences, over 13% of them appearing once. This TCR was recovered from an adult who was a healthcare worker with PCR-confirmed SARS-CoV-2 infection or an uninfected control (not recorded which). J is TRBJ1-1 and V is TRBV20-1; possible D gene TRBD1, 5 bases. The sequenced sample consisted of whole blood. CDR3 nucleotides: TGCAGTGCTGGGCCCCGGGGGTCGGGCACTGAAGCTTTCTTT. Encoded protein: CSAGPRGSGTEAFF.